Described below is a single T cell receptor beta chain sequence and its context. The antigen is unknown. The source of the sample is a study of cytomegalovirus exposure and HLA in healthy donors. Whole-study results and caveats: 164 TCR beta chains were listed as cytomegalovirus-associated.

With 60 Vbeta and 13 Jbeta primers, the PCR was carried out. Some clones are missing from TCRdb's copy, which holds only in-frame ones; the method was immunoSEQ multiplex PCR. The table lists over 200,000 clones. Sequencing was done on a sample of PBMCs. This TCR was recovered from a woman aged 25 to 39 in good health and CMV-seropositive.

The CDR3 is CASSKGQFSYTEAFF. The CDR3 coding sequence is TGTGCCAGTAGTAAGGGACAGTTCTCCTACACTGAAGCTTTCTTT. The V and J genes are TRBV19 and TRBJ1-1; 7 nucleotides align to TRBD1. Losses at the gene ends were 4 bases for V and 3 bases for J; bases not matched to a gene: 8. Germline V gene sequence: CDR1 LNHDA, CDR2 SQIVND (reference sequence). CDR3 length: 15 residues.